The rows below give T cell receptor beta chains drawn from one sample of a study of blood T cell repertoires in COVID-19. Here immunoSEQ multiplex PCR was the method, and the copy in TCRdb shows in-frame clones only, minus some. The sample has 95,000 to 110,000 clones, around 84% seen once. The sequenced material came from peripheral blood. These receptors all come from a human donor in a cohort sampled during active COVID-19. Each CDR3 is given with its conserved first and last residue.

CDR3aa: CASSSGDRGKGEQYF; j_gene: TRBJ2-7; v_gene: TRBV7-2
CDR3aa: CASSMSGGVGEAFF; j_gene: TRBJ1-1; v_gene: TRBV19
CDR3aa: CASRVDRGGEAFF; j_gene: TRBJ1-1; v_gene: TRBV2
CDR3aa: CASSLSGFNQPQHF; j_gene: TRBJ1-5; v_gene: TRBV7-9
CDR3aa: CASSLRGDTQYF; j_gene: TRBJ2-3; v_gene: TRBV5-4
CDR3aa: CASSLASSGGPRTGELFF; j_gene: TRBJ2-2; v_gene: TRBV5-1
CDR3aa: CASSLTSGGTHYEQYF; j_gene: TRBJ2-7; v_gene: TRBV5-1
CDR3aa: CASSPAGQRSNAKNIQYF; j_gene: TRBJ2-4; v_gene: TRBV18
CDR3aa: CASSQGGALWETQYF; j_gene: TRBJ2-5; v_gene: TRBV10-2
CDR3aa: CASSIDGGNTEAFF; j_gene: TRBJ1-1; v_gene: TRBV5-1
CDR3aa: CASSEGADYGYTF; j_gene: TRBJ1-2; v_gene: TRBV10-1
CDR3aa: CASSLRGIGSSLHF; j_gene: TRBJ1-6; v_gene: TRBV14
CDR3aa: CASSLSSGGFEQYF; j_gene: TRBJ2-7; v_gene: TRBV11-2
CDR3aa: CASYPNYQAANYGYTF; j_gene: TRBJ1-2; v_gene: TRBV5-4
CDR3aa: CAISRLAGAVSSYNEQFF; j_gene: TRBJ2-1; v_gene: TRBV10-3
CDR3aa: CASSPTGSEQYF; j_gene: TRBJ2-7; v_gene: TRBV3-1/TRBV3-2
CDR3aa: CASGLVLGGSNYGYTF; j_gene: TRBJ1-2; v_gene: TRBV12-5